This entry is about one T cell receptor (beta chain). This clone is medium-sized (0.01 to 0.1%), judged from its frequency; no count is recorded. Its recognized antigen is unknown. Using the immunoSEQ assay, multiplex PCR amplified TCR beta CDR3 regions from an average of about 1,200 ng of genomic DNA per sample. Primer bias was corrected in the assay by using a complete synthetic TCR repertoire to establish an amplification baseline. Amplicons were sequenced on the Illumina platform. In the paper's pipeline: Sequence errors were corrected by clustering with frequency ratios and a modified nearest-neighbor algorithm, and the sequences were then analyzed in the immunoSEQ Analyzer using IMGT gene definitions. At each rarefaction depth, TCR richness and evenness were averaged across 20 rarefaction repeats, and samples with fewer sequences than that depth were excluded. V, D and J gene relative abundances were compared between groups with Wilcoxon rank sum tests, applying FDR correction. In the blinded duplicates, the intraclass correlation was around 96% for TCR richness and averaged about 80% across 65 to 85 gene segments. The immuneACCESS repertoire file appears here via TCRdb, limited to in-frame rearrangements. These files lack a portion of the clones; in checked studies, under half of the deficit traces to unresolved V genes, and the cause of the others is not known. That table gives V, J and clone size, and the DNA gave D and trimming. For this sample, the table gives around 31,000 clones. The leading ten clones occupy roughly 8.4% of the sample.

This record belongs to a study of T cells in women clearing cervical HPV infection (dated by TCRdb to the late 2010s). In terms of the full investigation: The cases were 25 to 30 women with histologically confirmed HPV16-related CIN3 or worse, and 2 of these cases were invasive cancers. Five blinded duplicates per group were added as quality controls, so that 60 or so samples were obtained: roughly 50 participants and roughly ten replicates. Nested within Costa Rica's Guanacaste HPV Natural History Study, an exploratory proof-of-principle case-control study compared TCR repertoires across cervical HPV16 outcomes. The parent cohort enrolled about 9,900 women aged 18 or older in Guanacaste, Costa Rica, in 1993 to 1994 and followed the women for less than eight years. Cases had a median age of approximately 32 years compared with just over 37 for controls, and baseline characteristics showed no significant differences between the groups. Because only a few women had HLA typing data, the possibility that HLA type acted as a confounder could not be ruled out. Blood from cases was collected at the visit at which the lesion was first identified, whereas blood from controls was collected once infection was no longer detected. Cases were matched to controls by age within five years and by the year the sample was collected. For cases, a median interval of about 140 days, with an interquartile range of roughly 85 to 220 days, was observed between lesion detection and blood sampling. The roughly 23 controls were women who cleared a single incident HPV16 infection within 12 months without developing precancer or cancer.

Every participant had a single incident cervical HPV16 infection, and women with prevalent HPV16 infections were excluded. Cervical HPV DNA was detected with MY09/MY11 PCR, and genotyping was done with dot-blot hybridization. Around 15 mL of heparinized blood were centrifuged, and the buffy coat was split into aliquots, frozen at -30 degrees C, and then kept at -80 degrees C. QIAGEN kits were used to extract genomic DNA from buffy coat specimens. Study-wide conclusions, independent of this receptor: Because the number of T cells in each sample was unknown, differences in richness could reflect differing T-cell content rather than repertoire biology. Random forest classifiers that combined richness and V gene abundances separated cases from controls with an estimated AUC of less than 0.85. TCR repertoire richness was significantly higher in CIN3+ cases than in controls across sequencing depths, while evenness did not differ. Whether associations preceded infection or resulted from infection could not be shown with the cross-sectional design, and effector/memory subsets and HPV-specific T cells were not isolated.

This clonotype was sampled from a woman aged 18 to 75 with a cervical HPV16 infection that either progressed to CIN3+ or cleared (not recorded which). The specimen sequenced was blood buffy coat.

CDR3 protein: CAWGRQGVYNEQFF. The part of the CDR3 DNA that was read is TGTGCCTGGGGTCGTCAGGGGGTGTACAATGAG. The rearranged segments are TRBV30 and TRBJ2-1, with TRBD1 identical over 7 junction bases. The CDR3 end is not reached by the read, which stops 3 residues before it; the germline J gene fills it in. The CDR3, from cysteine to phenylalanine, totals 14 residues. Sequencing covers 33 bases of the CDR3, shown here with the frame starting at base 1. Sequences GTSNPN (CDR1) and SVGIG (CDR2) are obtained from the germline V gene (reference sequence). Relative to germline, V is missing 5 bases and J is missing 4 bases, with 8 bases of the junction outside any gene match.